The T cell receptor beta chain under discussion was sequenced for a study of blood T cell repertoires in COVID-19. Study-wide context: Acute-phase and convalescent COVID-19 samples originated in the United States, Italy and Spain. Sample material is recorded as cDNA or gDNA derived from T cells, B-cell-depleted T cells, or PBMCs.

In the original analysis: From reference gene primer amplification, estimates of nucleated cell counts were derived. Some clones are missing from TCRdb's copy, which holds only in-frame ones; the method was immunoSEQ multiplex PCR. The V and J calls and clone size come from that table; D and trimming were worked out from the DNA. The table shows 100,000 to 150,000 clones, with around 70% occurring only once. CDR1 is SGHKS, CDR2 YYEKEE, per germline (reference sequence). The CDR3 length is 17 residues. Trimming removed 4 bases from V and 7 bases from J; junction bases left unmatched: 14. The chain carries TRBV5-5 and TRBJ2-1; 10 nucleotides align to TRBD2. This TCR came from a man aged 55 to 69 with acute or convalescent COVID-19. The sequenced sample was peripheral blood. CDR3 nucleotide sequence: TGTGCCAGCAGCCCGAATATCATAGCGGGGGGTATGAATGAGCAGTTCTTC. It codes for CASSPNIIAGGMNEQFF.